Sequencing of this T cell receptor beta chain was carried out in a study of cytomegalovirus exposure and HLA in healthy donors. Overall study: Inside one of the first data releases sat around 77 million unique TCRs taken from HLA-typed donors.

This PCR relied on a set of 60 Vbeta primers and 13 Jbeta primers. The protocol was immunoSEQ multiplex PCR, while the TCRdb copy is restricted to in-frame clones and leaves out a portion. Found here are more than 95,000 clones, around 80% of them singletons; the top ten hold about 13%. Germline V CDR1 and CDR2: SGHRS, YFSETQ. This CDR3 contains 14 residues. The ends were cut back, 2 bases at V and 7 bases at J, with 15 bases in the middle. This receptor was obtained from a woman aged 55-75 years in good health and CMV-seropositive. Sequencing was performed on PBMCs. The V and J genes are TRBV5-1 and TRBJ2-5; tentatively, D is TRBD2 (5 bases). The CDR3 loop reads CASSFSEGTATQYF. DNA of the CDR3: TGCGCCAGCAGCTTTTCAGAGGGAACGGCGACCCAGTACTTC.